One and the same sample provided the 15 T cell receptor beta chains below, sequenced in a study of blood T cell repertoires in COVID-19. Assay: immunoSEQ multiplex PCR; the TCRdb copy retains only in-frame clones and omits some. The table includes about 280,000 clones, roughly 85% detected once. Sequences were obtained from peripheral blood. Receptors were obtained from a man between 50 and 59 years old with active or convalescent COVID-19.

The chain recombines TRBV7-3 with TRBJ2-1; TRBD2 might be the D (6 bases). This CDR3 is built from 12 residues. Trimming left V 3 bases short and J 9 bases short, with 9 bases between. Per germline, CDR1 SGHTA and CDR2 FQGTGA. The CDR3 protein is CASSFSGGEQFF. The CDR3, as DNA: TGTGCCAGCAGCTTCTCCGGGGGTGAGCAGTTCTTC.

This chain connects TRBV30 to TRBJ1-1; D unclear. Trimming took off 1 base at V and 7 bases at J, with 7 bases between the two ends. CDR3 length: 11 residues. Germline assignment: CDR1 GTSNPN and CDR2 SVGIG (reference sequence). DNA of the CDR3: TGTGCCTGGAGTGAGCCCCTTGAAGCTTTCTTT. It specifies CAWSEPLEAFF. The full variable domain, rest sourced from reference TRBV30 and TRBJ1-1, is SQTIHQWPATLVQPVGSPLSLECTVEGTSNPNLYWYRQAAGRGLQLLFYSVGIGQISSEVPQNLSASRPQDRQFILSSKKLLLSDSGFYLCAWSEPLEAFFGQGTRLTVV.

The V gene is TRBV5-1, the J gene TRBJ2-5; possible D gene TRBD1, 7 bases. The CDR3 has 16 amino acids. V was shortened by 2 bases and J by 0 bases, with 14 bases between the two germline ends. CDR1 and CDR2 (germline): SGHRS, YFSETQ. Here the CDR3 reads CASSLPQGGNQETQYF. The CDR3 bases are TGCGCCAGCAGCTTACCCCAGGGGGGCAACCAAGAGACCCAGTACTTC.

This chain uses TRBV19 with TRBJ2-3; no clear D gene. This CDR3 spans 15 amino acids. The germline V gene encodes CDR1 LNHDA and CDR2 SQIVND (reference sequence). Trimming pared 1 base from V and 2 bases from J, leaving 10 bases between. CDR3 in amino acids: CASSIARLPTDTQYF. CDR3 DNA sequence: TGTGCCAGTAGTATAGCTAGGCTCCCCACAGATACGCAGTATTTT.

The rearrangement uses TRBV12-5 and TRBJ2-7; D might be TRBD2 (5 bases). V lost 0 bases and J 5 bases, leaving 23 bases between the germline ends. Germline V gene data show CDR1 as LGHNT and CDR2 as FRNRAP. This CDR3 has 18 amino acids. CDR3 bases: TGTGCTAGTGGTTTGGTACAACCCCTTGGTAGCGACGAGCACGAGCAGTACTTC. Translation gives CASGLVQPLGSDEHEQYF.

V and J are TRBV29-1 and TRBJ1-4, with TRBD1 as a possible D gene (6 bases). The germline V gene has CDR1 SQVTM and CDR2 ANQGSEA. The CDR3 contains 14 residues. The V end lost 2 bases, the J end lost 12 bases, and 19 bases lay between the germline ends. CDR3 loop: CSVERQATTGELFF. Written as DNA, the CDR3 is TGCAGCGTTGAACGACAGGCCACTACCGGTGAACTGTTTTTT.

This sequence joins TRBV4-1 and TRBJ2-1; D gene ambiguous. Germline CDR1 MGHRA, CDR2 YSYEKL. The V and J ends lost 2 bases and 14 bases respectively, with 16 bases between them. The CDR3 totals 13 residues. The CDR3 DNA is TGCGCCAGCAGCCAAAATGAGAAGCTGGAGAAGTTCTTC. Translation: CASSQNEKLEKFF.

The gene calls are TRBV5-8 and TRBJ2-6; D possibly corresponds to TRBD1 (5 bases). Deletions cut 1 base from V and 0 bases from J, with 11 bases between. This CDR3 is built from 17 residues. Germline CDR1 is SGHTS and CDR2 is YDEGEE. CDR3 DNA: TGTGCCAGCAGCTTGTGGGGCGCCTACTCTGGGGCCAACGTCCTGACTTTC. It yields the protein CASSLWGAYSGANVLTF.

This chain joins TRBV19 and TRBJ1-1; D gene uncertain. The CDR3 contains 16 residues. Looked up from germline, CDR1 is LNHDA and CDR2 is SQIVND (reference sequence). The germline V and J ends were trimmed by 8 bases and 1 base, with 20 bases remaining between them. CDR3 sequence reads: CASPPGGNRGNTEAFF. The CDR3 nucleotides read TGTGCCAGTCCACCGGGAGGGAACCGGGGGAACACTGAAGCTTTCTTT.

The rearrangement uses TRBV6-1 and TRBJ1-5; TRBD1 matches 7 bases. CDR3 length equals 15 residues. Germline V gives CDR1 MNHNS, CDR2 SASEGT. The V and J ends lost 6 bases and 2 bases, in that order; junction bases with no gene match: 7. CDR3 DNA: TGTGCCAGCAGCCGGGACAGAGGAGGCAATCAGCCCCAGCATTTT. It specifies CASSRDRGGNQPQHF.

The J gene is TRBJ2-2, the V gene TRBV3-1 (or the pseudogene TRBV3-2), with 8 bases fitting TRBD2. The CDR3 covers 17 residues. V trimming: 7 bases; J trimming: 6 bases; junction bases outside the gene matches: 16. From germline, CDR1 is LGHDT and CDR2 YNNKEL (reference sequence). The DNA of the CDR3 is TGTGCCAGCATCCCCTACCCGGGACTAGGAAATCCCGGGGAGCTGTTTTTT. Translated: CASIPYPGLGNPGELFF.

The CDR3: CASSLDAGSVETQYF. CDR3 coding DNA: TGTGCCAGCAGCTTAGACGCGGGTTCCGTAGAGACCCAGTACTTC. The chain is built from TRBV7-9 and TRBJ2-5, with D tentatively TRBD2 (5 bases). Between the trimmed V and J ends, which lost 1 base and 4 bases, there was a span of 13 bases. The CDR3 has 15 amino acids. Per germline, CDR1 SEHNR and CDR2 FQNEAQ (reference sequence).

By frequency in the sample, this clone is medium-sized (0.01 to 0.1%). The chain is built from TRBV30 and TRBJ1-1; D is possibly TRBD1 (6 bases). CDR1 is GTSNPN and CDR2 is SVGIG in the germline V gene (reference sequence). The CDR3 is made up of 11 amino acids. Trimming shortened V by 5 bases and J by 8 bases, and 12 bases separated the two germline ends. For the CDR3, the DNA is TGTGCCTGGGCAATACAGGGAGAAGCTTTCTTT. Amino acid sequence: CAWAIQGEAFF.

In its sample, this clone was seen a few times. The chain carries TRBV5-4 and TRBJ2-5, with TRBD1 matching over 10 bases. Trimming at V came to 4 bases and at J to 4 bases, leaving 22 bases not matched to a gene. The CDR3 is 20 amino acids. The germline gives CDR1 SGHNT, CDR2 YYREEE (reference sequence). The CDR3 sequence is CASSPALLASTGGAGETQYF. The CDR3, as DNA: TGTGCCAGCAGCCCCGCCCTCTTGGCTTCGACAGGGGGCGCGGGAGAGACCCAGTACTTC.

CDR3 sequence: CASSTPGTGRGELFF. The CDR3 DNA sequence: TGTGCCAGCAGTACCCCCGGGACTGGGCGGGGGGAGCTGTTTTTT. V and J are TRBV27 and TRBJ2-2, with a weak D call TRBD2 (6 bases). The CDR3 has 15 residues. From germline, CDR1 is MNHEY and CDR2 SMNVEV (reference sequence). V was trimmed by 5 bases and J by 8 bases, leaving 18 bases between them.